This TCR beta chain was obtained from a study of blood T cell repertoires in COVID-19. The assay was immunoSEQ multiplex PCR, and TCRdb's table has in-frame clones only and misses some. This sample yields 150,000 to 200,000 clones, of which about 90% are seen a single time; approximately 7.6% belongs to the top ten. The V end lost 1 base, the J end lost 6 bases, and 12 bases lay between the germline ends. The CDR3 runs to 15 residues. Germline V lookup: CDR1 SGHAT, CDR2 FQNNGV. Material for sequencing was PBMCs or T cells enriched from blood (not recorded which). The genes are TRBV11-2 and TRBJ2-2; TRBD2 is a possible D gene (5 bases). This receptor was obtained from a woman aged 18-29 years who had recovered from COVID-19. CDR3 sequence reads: CASSLAGISPGELFF. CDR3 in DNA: TGTGCCAGCAGCTTAGCGGGGATCAGCCCCGGGGAGCTGTTTTTT.